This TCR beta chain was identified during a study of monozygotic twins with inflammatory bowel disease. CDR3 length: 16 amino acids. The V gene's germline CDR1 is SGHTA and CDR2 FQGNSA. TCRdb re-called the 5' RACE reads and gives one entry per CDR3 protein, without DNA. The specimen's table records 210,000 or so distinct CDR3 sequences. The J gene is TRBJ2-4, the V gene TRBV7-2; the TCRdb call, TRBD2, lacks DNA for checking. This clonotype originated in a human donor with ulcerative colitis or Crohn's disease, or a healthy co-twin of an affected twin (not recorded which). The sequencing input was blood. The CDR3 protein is CASSPPSDRAKNIQYF.